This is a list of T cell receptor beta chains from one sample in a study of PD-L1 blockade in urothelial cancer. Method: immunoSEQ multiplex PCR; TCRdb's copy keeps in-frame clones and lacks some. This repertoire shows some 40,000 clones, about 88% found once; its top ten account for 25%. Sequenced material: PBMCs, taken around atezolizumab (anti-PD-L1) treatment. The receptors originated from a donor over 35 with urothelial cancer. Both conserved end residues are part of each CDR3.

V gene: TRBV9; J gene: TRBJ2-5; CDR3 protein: CASSVDHRETQYF
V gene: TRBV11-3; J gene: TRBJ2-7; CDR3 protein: CASSLGGRPPNEQYF
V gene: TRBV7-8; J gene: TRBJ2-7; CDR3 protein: CASSFRSGSPHEQYF
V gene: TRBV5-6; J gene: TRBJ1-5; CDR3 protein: CASSSGDLQPQHF
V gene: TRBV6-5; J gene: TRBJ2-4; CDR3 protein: CASGETQNIQYF
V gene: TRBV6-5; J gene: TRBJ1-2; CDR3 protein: CASSTRTGRADGYTF
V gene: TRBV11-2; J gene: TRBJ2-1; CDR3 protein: CASSPRSYNEQFF
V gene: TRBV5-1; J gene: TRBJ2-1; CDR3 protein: CASSLPSLAGGNEQFF
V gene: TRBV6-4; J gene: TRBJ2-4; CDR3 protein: CASSAGLAKNIQYF
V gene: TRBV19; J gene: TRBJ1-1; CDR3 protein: CASSMGQGGRGTEAFF
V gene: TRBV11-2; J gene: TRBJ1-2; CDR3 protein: CASSRGHNYGYTF
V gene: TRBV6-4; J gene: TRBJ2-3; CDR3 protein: CASRQEGLAGGDTQYF
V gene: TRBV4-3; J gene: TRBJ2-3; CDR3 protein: CASSQDGPSGAGDTQYF
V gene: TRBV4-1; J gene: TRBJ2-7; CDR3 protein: CASSQVPLDRESYEQYF
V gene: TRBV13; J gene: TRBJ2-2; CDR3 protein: CASSLELAGAGELFF
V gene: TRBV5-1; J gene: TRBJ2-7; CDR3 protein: CASTRRQGRYEQYF
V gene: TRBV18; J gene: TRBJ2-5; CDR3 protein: CASSPTGPQETQYF
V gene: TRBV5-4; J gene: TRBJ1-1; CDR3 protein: CASSLPGRGTEAFF
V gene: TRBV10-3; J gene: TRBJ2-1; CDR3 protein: CAIGTTSGRYNEQFF
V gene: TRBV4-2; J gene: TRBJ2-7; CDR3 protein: CASSPASAGASYEQYF
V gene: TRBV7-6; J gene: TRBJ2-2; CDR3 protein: CASTRLTGGAGELFF
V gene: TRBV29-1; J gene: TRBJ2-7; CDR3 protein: CSVAFGSGEQYF
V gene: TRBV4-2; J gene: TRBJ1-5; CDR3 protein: CASSQNRDSRNQPQHF
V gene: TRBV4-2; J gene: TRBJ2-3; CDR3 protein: CASSPYQLASGADTQYF
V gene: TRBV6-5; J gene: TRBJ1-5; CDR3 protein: CAPGSPWGNQPQHF
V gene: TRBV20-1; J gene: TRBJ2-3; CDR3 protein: CSAFGRGTQYF
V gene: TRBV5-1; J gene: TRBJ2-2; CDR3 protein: CASSSRTGGDGELFF
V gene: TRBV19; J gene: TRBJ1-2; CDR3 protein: CASKMGHSSNYGYTF
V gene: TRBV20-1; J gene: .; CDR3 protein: CSARESYEQYF
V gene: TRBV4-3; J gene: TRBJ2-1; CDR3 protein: CASSQSLAGGSYNEQFF
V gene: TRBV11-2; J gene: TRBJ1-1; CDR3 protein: CASSKGGGQGRLNTEAFF
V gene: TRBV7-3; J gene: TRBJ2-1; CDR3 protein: CASSLGQHNEQFF
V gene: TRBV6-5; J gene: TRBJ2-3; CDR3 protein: CASLRGDTQYF
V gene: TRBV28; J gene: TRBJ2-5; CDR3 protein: CASSFGWDRGPRGTQYF
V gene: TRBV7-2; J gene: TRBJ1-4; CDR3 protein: CASSQIGDITNEKLFF